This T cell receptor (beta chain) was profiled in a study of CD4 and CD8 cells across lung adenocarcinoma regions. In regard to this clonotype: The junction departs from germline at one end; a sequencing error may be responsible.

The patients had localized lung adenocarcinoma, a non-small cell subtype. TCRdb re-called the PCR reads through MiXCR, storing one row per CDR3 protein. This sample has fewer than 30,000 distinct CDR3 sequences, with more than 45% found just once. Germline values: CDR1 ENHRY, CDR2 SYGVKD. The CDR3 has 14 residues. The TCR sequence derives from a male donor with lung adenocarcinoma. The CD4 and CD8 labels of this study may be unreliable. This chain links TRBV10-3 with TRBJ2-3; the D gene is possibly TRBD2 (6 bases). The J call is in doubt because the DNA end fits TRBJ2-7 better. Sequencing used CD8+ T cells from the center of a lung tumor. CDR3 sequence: CGIAGRRATDTQYF. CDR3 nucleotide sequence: TGTGGCATCGCGGGGCGGCGCGCCACAGATACGCAGTACTTC.